A single T cell receptor beta chain is shown here with its context. The CDR3 has 14 amino acids. Germline loops: CDR1 DFQATT, CDR2 SNEGSKA (reference sequence). Production of TCR beta cDNA relied on 5'RACE template switching with UMIs. TCRdb re-called the 5' RACE reads and catalogs CDR3 proteins one per entry, DNA excluded. The sample has some 600,000 distinct CDR3 sequences. This specimen belongs to a study of T cells expressing NK-cell markers. Looking at the study overall: Seven donors tested HCMV-seropositive and one tested seronegative among the eight sequenced.

Sequencing was performed on blood T cells: a sorted CD56 or NKG2C T cell subset, CD4+ or CD8+ T cells, or bulk PBMC T cells (not recorded which). This chain joins TRBV20-1 and TRBJ2-7; as DNA is missing, the TRBD2 call by TCRdb cannot be tested. The TCR comes from a man aged 18-30 years in good health. CDR3 protein: CSRPETSGSSAQYF.